The 27 T cell receptor beta chains reported below all come from one sample, sequenced in a study of blood T cell repertoires in COVID-19. TCRdb's copy holds only in-frame clones and misses some; the assay was immunoSEQ multiplex PCR. The sample lists tens of thousands of clones, around nine tenths occurring once. Sequenced: peripheral blood. These receptors were obtained from a human donor in a cohort sampled during active COVID-19.

The chain employs TRBV28 and TRBJ2-7; 8 positions match TRBD2. This CDR3 comprises 13 residues. Germline CDR1 and CDR2: MDHEN and SYDVKM. Trimming cost V 7 bases and J 3 bases; bases outside gene matches: 5. The CDR3, as DNA: TGTGCCAGCACCTACGGGAGGGTCTACGAGCAGTACTTC. Residues: CASTYGRVYEQYF.

V is TRBV7-2 and J is TRBJ1-3; D possibly corresponds to TRBD1 (6 bases). The germline V gene has CDR1 SGHTA and CDR2 FQGNSA. The germline V and J ends were trimmed by 5 bases and 0 bases, with 14 bases remaining between them. The length of the CDR3 is 16 residues. In DNA form, the CDR3 reads TGTGCCAGCAGCCCTGGACAGATGAGCTCTGGAAACACCATATATTTT. Translating it yields CASSPGQMSSGNTIYF.

The V and J genes are TRBV14 and TRBJ2-1, with 12 bases matching TRBD2. V shed 1 base and J 6 bases; nucleotides not matched to a gene: 7. The V gene's germline CDR1 is SGHDN and CDR2 FVKESK. CDR3 length: 17 residues. The CDR3 spells CASSQAMLAGGLNEQFF. In DNA, the CDR3 is TGTGCCAGCAGCCAAGCTATGCTAGCGGGAGGGCTCAATGAGCAGTTCTTC. Filled out from reference TRBV14 and TRBJ2-1, the complete variable domain reads EAGVTQFPSHSVIEKGQTVTLRCDPISGHDNLYWYRRVMGKEIKFLLHFVKESKQDESGMPNNRFLAERTGGTYSTLKVQPAELEDSGVYFCASSQAMLAGGLNEQFFGPGTRLTVL.

This chain uses TRBV18 with TRBJ2-1; tentatively, D is TRBD1 (6 bases). Germline loops: CDR1 KGHSH, CDR2 LQKENI. This CDR3 has 16 residues. V shed 0 bases and J shed 8 bases, with 17 bases lying between them. Here the CDR3 DNA reads TGTGCCAGCTCACCACCGCGCGGACAGACGGCGGATGAGCAGTTCTTC. Translating it yields CASSPPRGQTADEQFF. Using reference TRBV18 and TRBJ2-1 for the parts outside the CDR3, the full variable domain is NAGVMQNPRHLVRRRGQEARLRCSPMKGHSHVYWYRQLPEEGLKFMVYLQKENIIDESGMPKERFSAEFPKEGPSILRIQQVVRGDSAAYFCASSPPRGQTADEQFFGPGTRLTVL.

V usage is TRBV9 and J usage is TRBJ2-5, with a tentative D call TRBD2 (5 bases). CDR1 and CDR2 (germline): SGDLS, YYNGEE. The CDR3 sequence is 12 residues long. V shed 3 bases and J shed 4 bases, with 7 bases lying between them. CDR3 loop: CASSGTRETQYF. The CDR3 coding sequence is TGTGCCAGCAGCGGAACTAGAGAGACCCAGTACTTC.

The chain links TRBV3-1 (or the pseudogene TRBV3-2) to TRBJ2-1; TRBD1 might be the D (6 bases). Trimming cost V 4 bases and J 5 bases, with 12 bases left between them. CDR3 length equals 14 residues. Germline-derived CDR1 and CDR2 are LGHDT and YNNKEL (reference sequence). The CDR3 reads CASSPGQGNNEQFF. The CDR3, as DNA: TGTGCCAGCAGCCCAGGCCAGGGGAACAATGAGCAGTTCTTC.

The chain recombines TRBV29-1 with TRBJ2-1, with D possibly TRBD1 on 5 matching bases. V was pared by 5 bases and J by 7 bases, with 9 bases between. Looked up from germline, CDR1 is SQVTM and CDR2 is ANQGSEA. This CDR3 has 11 amino acids. CDR3 DNA: TGCAGCGTTTCGACAGCTAATGAGCAGTTCTTC. This translates into CSVSTANEQFF.

The chain joins TRBV7-9 to TRBJ2-3; 12 nucleotides align to TRBD2. Trimming removed 6 bases from V and 5 bases from J; junction bases left unmatched: 15. The CDR3 covers 18 residues. Germline loops: CDR1 SEHNR, CDR2 FQNEAQ (reference sequence). Written as DNA, the CDR3 is TGTGCCAGCAGTCCTCTCTTGACTAGCGGGAGTCCTAGAGATACGCAGTATTTT. Its translation: CASSPLLTSGSPRDTQYF. Complete variable domain (other parts from reference TRBV7-9 and TRBJ2-3): DTGVSQNPRHKITKRGQNVTFRCDPISEHNRLYWYRQTLGQGPEFLTYFQNEAQLEKSRLLSDRFSAERPKGSFSTLEIQRTEQGDSAMYLCASSPLLTSGSPRDTQYFGPGTRLTVL.

This chain connects TRBV2 to TRBJ2-3, with D perhaps matching TRBD1 (5 bases). The CDR3 covers 13 residues. V lost 8 bases and J 4 bases, leaving 13 bases between the germline ends. CDR1 and CDR2 from the germline V gene are SNHLY and FYNNEI. The CDR3 DNA reads as TGTGCCAGCCTAACAGGATGGGCAGATACGCAGTATTTT. It translates to CASLTGWADTQYF.

This chain uses TRBV2 with TRBJ2-7, with D tentatively TRBD1 (6 bases). The CDR3 totals 13 residues. V was pared by 4 bases and J by 3 bases, with 10 bases between. Germline CDR1 reads SNHLY; CDR2 reads FYNNEI. The DNA for the CDR3 is TGTGCCAGCAGTGGAGGGGGATACTACGAGCAGTACTTC. It is translated as CASSGGGYYEQYF.

J is TRBJ2-7 and V is TRBV11-2; 8 nucleotides align to TRBD1. V was clipped by 1 base and J by 2 bases; unmatched bases: 7. CDR3 length: 16 amino acids. Germline CDR1 and CDR2: SGHAT and FQNNGV. The CDR3 DNA reads TGTGCCAGCAGCTTAGTTTCCGGGACAGGACCCTACGAGCAGTACTTC. Protein sequence: CASSLVSGTGPYEQYF. Full variable domain (rest looked up from reference TRBV11-2 and TRBJ2-7): EAGVAQSPRYKIIEKRQSVAFWCNPISGHATLYWYQQILGQGPKLLIQFQNNGVVDDSQLPKDRFSAERLKGVDSTLKIQPAKLEDSAVYLCASSLVSGTGPYEQYFGPGTRLTVT.

The chain links TRBV28 to TRBJ2-7; 13 bases line up with TRBD2. The V gene's germline CDR1 is MDHEN and CDR2 SYDVKM. V trimming: 4 bases; J trimming: 4 bases; junction bases outside the gene matches: 10. This CDR3 has 17 amino acids. The CDR3 sequence is CASSSTLWTSGSYEQYF. CDR3 DNA: TGTGCCAGCAGTTCTACTCTTTGGACTAGCGGGAGTTACGAGCAGTACTTC.

This sequence joins TRBV4-1 and TRBJ2-3; 10 bases are shared with TRBD2. This CDR3 comprises 16 residues. From germline, CDR1 is MGHRA and CDR2 YSYEKL. J lost 0 bases, V lost 1 base, and 1 base had no gene match. DNA for the CDR3: TGCGCCAGCAGCCAAGCGACTAGCGGGAGCACAGATACGCAGTATTTT. Its protein is CASSQATSGSTDTQYF.

This chain links TRBV24-1 with TRBJ2-2; D is perhaps TRBD2 (7 bases). V lost 6 bases to trimming and J lost 4 bases, with 14 bases between them. The CDR3 loop spans 15 amino acids. The V gene's germline CDR1 is KGHDR and CDR2 SFDVKD. The CDR3 region has the DNA TGTGCCACCAGTCCGGGGGGCAGTTTCACCGGGGAGCTGTTTTTT. It specifies CATSPGGSFTGELFF.

J is TRBJ1-5 and V is TRBV7-8; D gene ambiguous. This CDR3 has 13 amino acids. The V and J ends lost 5 bases and 4 bases respectively, with 9 bases between them. The germline V gene encodes CDR1 SGHVS and CDR2 FQNEAQ. CDR3 nucleotide sequence: TGTGCCAGCAGCCCGGGGAGGAATCAGCCCCAGCATTTT. This gives the protein CASSPGRNQPQHF.

CDR3: CASSVQASSTDTQYF. Here the CDR3 DNA reads TGTGCCAGCAGCGTACAGGCTTCTAGCACAGATACGCAGTATTTT. J is TRBJ2-3 and V is TRBV9, with unresolved D. CDR3 size: 15 residues. V was trimmed by 1 base and J by 0 bases, leaving 9 bases between them. CDR1 SGDLS and CDR2 YYNGEE come from the germline V gene.

The chain combines TRBV7-2 with TRBJ2-5; unclear D gene. In germline, CDR1 is SGHTA, CDR2 FQGNSA. The CDR3 totals 13 residues. With 0 bases removed from V and 4 bases from J, the gap between germline ends came to 6 bases. CDR3 sequence reads: CASSLANRETQYF. CDR3 nucleotides: TGTGCCAGCAGCTTAGCGAACAGAGAGACCCAGTACTTC.

The chain is built from TRBV7-2 and TRBJ1-3; TRBD1 might be the D (6 bases). The germline CDR1 and CDR2 sequences are SGHTA and FQGNSA. The CDR3 is 16 amino acids. V was shortened by 3 bases and J by 2 bases, with 14 bases between the two germline ends. CDR3 residues: CASSLTNAGAGNTIYF. Here the CDR3 DNA reads TGTGCCAGCAGCTTGACCAATGCAGGGGCTGGAAACACCATATATTTT. Filled out from reference TRBV7-2 and TRBJ1-3, the complete variable domain reads GAGVSQSPSNKVTEKGKDVELRCDPISGHTALYWYRQSLGQGLEFLIYFQGNSAPDKSGLPSDRFSAERTGGSVSTLTIQRTQQEDSAVYLCASSLTNAGAGNTIYFGEGSWLTVV.

This chain links TRBV2 with TRBJ2-1; 8 nucleotides line up with TRBD2. After removal of 5 bases from V and 7 bases from J, the junction contained 13 bases not matched to a gene. The CDR3 is 16 amino acids. Germline V gene data show CDR1 as SNHLY and CDR2 as FYNNEI. The CDR3 DNA reads TGTGCCAGCAGTTCAACGGGACTAGATAGGGCAAATGAGCAGTTCTTC. Encoded protein: CASSSTGLDRANEQFF. The variable domain in full, with the rest retrieved from reference TRBV2 and TRBJ2-1, is EPEVTQTPSHQVTQMGQEVILRCVPISNHLYFYWYRQILGQKVEFLVSFYNNEISEKSEIFDDQFSVERPDGSNFTLKIRSTKLEDSAMYFCASSSTGLDRANEQFFGPGTRLTVL.

V gene TRBV5-1 combines with J gene TRBJ1-2; TRBD1 matches at 12 bases. The germline CDR1 and CDR2 sequences are SGHRS and YFSETQ. The length of the CDR3 is 14 residues. The V gene end was trimmed by 7 bases and the J gene end by 6 bases; junction bases not matched to a gene: 7. The CDR3, as DNA: TGCGCCAGCGAGGACGGGACAGGGGGCAATGGCTACACCTTC. The encoded protein is CASEDGTGGNGYTF.

The rearrangement uses TRBV7-2 and TRBJ1-1; 9 bases match TRBD1. The V gene's germline CDR1 is SGHTA and CDR2 FQGNSA. The CDR3 consists of 15 residues. The V and J ends lost 2 bases and 6 bases, in that order; junction bases with no gene match: 7. In DNA form, the CDR3 reads TGTGCCAGCAGCTTACAAAGCCGACAGGGGGCTGAAGCTTTCTTT. It is translated as CASSLQSRQGAEAFF.

This rearrangement joins TRBV7-3 to TRBJ2-3, with 11 bases lining up with TRBD1. The germline CDR1 and CDR2 sequences are SGHTA and FQGTGA. This CDR3 contains 15 residues. V gave up 5 bases and J gave up 7 bases; unmatched junction bases: 8. Here the CDR3 reads CASSPRTGGEYTQYF. Written as DNA, the CDR3 is TGTGCCAGCAGCCCTCGGACAGGGGGCGAATATACGCAGTATTTT.

V usage is TRBV7-2 and J usage is TRBJ1-3; D is undetermined. Trimming shortened V by 1 base and J by 3 bases, and 7 bases separated the two germline ends. CDR1 is SGHTA, CDR2 FQGNSA, per germline. The CDR3 totals 14 residues. Written as DNA, the CDR3 is TGTGCCAGCAGCTTAGGGGCGGGTGGAAACACCATATATTTT. Its translation: CASSLGAGGNTIYF.

The CDR3, as DNA: TGTGCCAGCAGTGAAGGGCGGGGATTCCTCCCAGATACGCAGTATTTT. Its protein is CASSEGRGFLPDTQYF. The J gene is TRBJ2-3, the V gene TRBV25-1; D may be TRBD2 (6 bases). Trimming removed 2 bases from V and 4 bases from J, with 16 bases in between. There are 16 residues in the CDR3. Germline values: CDR1 MGHDK, CDR2 SYGVNS.

The chain recombines TRBV28 with TRBJ1-2, with a tentative D call TRBD1 (6 bases). Trimming took 5 bases from V and 4 from J, leaving 11 bases between them. CDR1 and CDR2 from the germline V gene are MDHEN and SYDVKM. CDR3 length: 13 amino acids. The DNA of the CDR3 is TGTGCCAGCAGTCTTGGACAGTTCTATGGCTACACCTTC. Amino acids: CASSLGQFYGYTF.

This chain links TRBV27 with TRBJ1-5; D possibly corresponds to TRBD1 (6 bases). The germline V and J ends were trimmed by 6 bases and 2 bases, with 11 bases remaining between them. This CDR3 contains 14 residues. Per germline, CDR1 MNHEY and CDR2 SMNVEV (reference sequence). CDR3 residues: CASRTRQGNQPQHF. The CDR3, as DNA: TGTGCCAGCAGAACCCGACAGGGCAATCAGCCCCAGCATTTT.

This chain links TRBV27 with TRBJ1-4, with TRBD1 matching over 9 bases. The V gene end was trimmed by 6 bases and the J gene end by 0 bases; junction bases not matched to a gene: 8. This CDR3 spans 17 amino acids. Per germline, CDR1 MNHEY and CDR2 SMNVEV (reference sequence). CDR3 bases: TGTGCCAGCAGGGCCGGGACAGGGACCGCAACTAATGAAAAACTGTTTTTT. Its protein product is CASRAGTGTATNEKLFF.